The next 10 T cell receptor beta chains were all read from a single sample in a study of brain metastases from non-small cell lung cancer. The method was immunoSEQ multiplex PCR; TCRdb's version includes in-frame clones alone and lacks a portion of them. The table has about 4,100 clones, about 90% seen once. Sequencing was performed on primary lung tumor tissue. Receptors originate from a donor aged 40 or over with non-small cell lung cancer.

The V call is TRBV6-1, the J call TRBJ2-3; D unclear. V lost 5 bases and J lost 2, with 17 bases in between. CDR1 and CDR2 from the germline V gene are MNHNS and SASEGT. CDR3 length: 16 amino acids. CDR3 DNA: TGTGCCAGCAGTAAAGTTGGTGGCAGGACCACAGATACGCAGTATTTT. Protein product: CASSKVGGRTTDTQYF.

The chain uses TRBV29-1 and TRBJ2-7; possible D gene TRBD2, 5 bases. V was pared by 6 bases and J by 6 bases, with 15 bases between. The germline V gene encodes CDR1 SQVTM and CDR2 ANQGSEA. The CDR3 length is 12 residues. CDR3 sequence (DNA): TGCAGCGTCGGCAGAGGGTTGTTCGAGCAGTACTTC. Its translation is CSVGRGLFEQYF.

The rearrangement links TRBV4-2 to TRBJ1-5; D is unclear. Between the trimmed V and J ends, which lost 6 bases and 0 bases, there was a span of 12 bases. The CDR3 has 15 amino acids. CDR1 and CDR2 (germline): LGHNA, YNFKEQ. The CDR3, as DNA: TGTGCCAGCAGAACTACAGTCTATAGCAATCAGCCCCAGCATTTT. Translation: CASRTTVYSNQPQHF.

Regarding this clone: In the same sample, other DNA sequences code for this CDR3. The chain employs TRBV18 and TRBJ2-7, with D unclear. The V end was cut by 3 bases, the J end by 5 bases, with 14 bases between. CDR1 and CDR2 from the germline V gene are KGHSH and LQKENI. This CDR3 has 14 residues. The CDR3 here is CASSPDNGGNEQYF. CDR3 nucleotide sequence: TGTGCCAGCTCACCCGACAACGGTGGTAACGAGCAGTACTTC.

The chain carries TRBV19 and TRBJ1-1; D is ambiguous. This CDR3 comprises 17 residues. In germline, CDR1 is LNHDA, CDR2 SQIVND (reference sequence). Trimming took off 1 base at V and 0 bases at J, with 15 bases between the two ends. The CDR3 reads CASSIVWDHNMNTEAFF. The CDR3 nucleotides read TGTGCCAGTAGTATAGTTTGGGATCACAATATGAACACTGAAGCTTTCTTT.

The chain employs TRBV3-1 (or the pseudogene TRBV3-2) and TRBJ2-2; D is uncertain. The length of the CDR3 is 13 residues. Trimming cost V 3 bases and J 6 bases, with 8 bases left between them. Germline V gene lookup returns CDR1 LGHDT and CDR2 YNNKEL (reference sequence). The CDR3 region has the DNA TGTGCCAGCAGCCACCGAGGCTCCGGGGAGCTGTTTTTT. Protein sequence: CASSHRGSGELFF.

The V and J genes are TRBV3-1 (or the pseudogene TRBV3-2) and TRBJ2-1; D is unclear. The germline V gene has CDR1 LGHDT and CDR2 YNNKEL (reference sequence). With 0 bases removed from V and 7 bases from J, the gap between germline ends came to 16 bases. The CDR3 spans 16 residues. CDR3 DNA sequence: TGTGCCAGCAGCCAAGATGTGGGGATTATCACAAATGAGCAGTTCTTC. Translation: CASSQDVGIITNEQFF.

CDR3: CASSRDRNQPQHF. CDR3 nucleotides: TGTGCCAGCAGCCGGGACAGGAATCAGCCCCAGCATTTT. The rearrangement joins TRBV3-1 (or the pseudogene TRBV3-2) to TRBJ1-5; 8 positions match TRBD1. CDR3 length: 13 residues. The germline gives CDR1 LGHDT, CDR2 YNNKEL (reference sequence). V lost 4 bases, J lost 4 bases, and 0 bases stayed unmatched.

The chain links TRBV13 to TRBJ1-4; D not resolved. V lost 1 base and J lost 8, with 14 bases in between. The CDR3 runs to 15 residues. Germline V gives CDR1 PRHDT, CDR2 FYEKMQ (reference sequence). This chain's CDR3 is CASSLVGSPAEKLFF. The CDR3 DNA reads TGTGCCAGCAGCTTAGTCGGCTCCCCCGCCGAAAAACTGTTTTTT.

The chain carries TRBV7-6 and TRBJ2-2; 9 bases match TRBD1. V was pared by 5 bases and J by 2 bases, with 6 bases of the junction left unmatched. The CDR3 totals 16 residues. The V gene's germline CDR1 is SGHVS and CDR2 FNYEAQ. CDR3 sequence: CASSDHRGQNTGELFF. The CDR3, as DNA: TGTGCCAGCAGCGACCACAGGGGGCAAAACACCGGGGAGCTGTTTTTT.